Listed below are T cell receptor beta chains from one sample, sequenced in a study of OX40 agonist ivuxolimab in advanced cancers. Sequencing used immunoSEQ multiplex PCR; TCRdb keeps in-frame clones, though not all of them. The sample includes some 55,000 clones, more than 75% of them seen just once. Material: CD4+ or CD8+ T cells sorted from blood, obtained in a trial of the OX40 agonist ivuxolimab. The receptors stem from an adult with an advanced solid tumor such as melanoma, head and neck, liver or kidney cancer. CDR3s include the opening cysteine and the closing phenylalanine or tryptophan. A D gene is named only where the DNA matches it firmly. Only some rows state a clone size, as once, few, many or a class for expanded clones.

d_gene,abundance,v_gene,j_gene,CDR3aa,CDR3nt
NA,NA,TRBV6-5,TRBJ1-2,CASSYYQGWYGYTF,TGTGCCAGCAGTTACTATCAGGGCTGGTATGGCTACACCTTC
NA,NA,TRBV7-2,TRBJ1-2,CASSSTGPGGYTF,TGTGCCAGCAGCTCTACAGGGCCGGGCGGCTACACCTTC
NA,NA,TRBV18,TRBJ2-5,CASSRWETQYF,TGTGCCAGCTCACGGTGGGAGACCCAGTACTTC
NA,NA,TRBV7-9,TRBJ1-3,CASRLWPDSGNTIYF,TGTGCCAGCAGACTATGGCCAGACTCTGGAAACACCATATATTTT
TRBD2,NA,TRBV7-6,TRBJ2-4,CASSLGSGVAKNIQYF,TGTGCCAGCAGCTTAGGTAGCGGGGTAGCCAAAAACATTCAGTACTTC
TRBD1,once,TRBV2,TRBJ2-2,CASRGRDRGHGELFF,TGTGCCAGCAGGGGCCGGGACAGGGGCCACGGGGAGCTGTTTTTT
NA,once,TRBV10-1,TRBJ2-5,CASSMDSTQETQYF,TGCGCCAGCAGCATGGACAGTACCCAAGAGACCCAGTACTTC
TRBD2,NA,TRBV6-5,TRBJ2-3,CASSLAGGTTDTQYF,TGTGCCAGCAGTTTAGCGGGGGGGACGACAGATACGCAGTATTTT
TRBD1,few,TRBV30,TRBJ1-1,CAWTPDRGPEAFF,TGTGCCTGGACCCCCGACAGGGGTCCTGAAGCTTTCTTT
TRBD2,few,TRBV10-3,TRBJ2-6,CAISESTSGPSGANVLTF,TGTGCCATCAGTGAGTCGACTAGCGGACCCTCTGGGGCCAACGTCCTGACTTTC
NA,NA,TRBV4-3,TRBJ1-6,CASSQDPGRSSYNSPLHF,TGCGCCAGCAGCCAAGATCCCGGAAGGAGCTCCTATAATTCACCCCTCCACTTT
NA,NA,TRBV28,TRBJ2-3,CASISAGGPGTQYF,TGTGCCAGCATCTCGGCGGGTGGCCCTGGTACGCAGTATTTT
NA,NA,TRBV12-2,TRBJ2-2,CASRLVVGWGTGIHFLANTGELFF,NA
TRBD2,NA,TRBV20-1,TRBJ2-7,CSARGGVEQYF,TGCAGTGCTAGGGGGGGGGTCGAGCAGTACTTC
NA,NA,TRBV27,TRBJ1-4,CATADSLNEKLFF,TGTGCCACCGCGGACAGCCTTAATGAAAAACTGTTTTTT
TRBD1,once,TRBV18,TRBJ2-7,CASSQFTTGTGAHEQYF,TGTGCCAGCTCACAGTTTACCACCGGGACAGGAGCCCACGAGCAGTACTTC
NA,NA,TRBV10-3,TRBJ1-1,CAISEPGVGGETEAFF,TGTGCCATCAGTGAACCAGGGGTTGGGGGCGAGACTGAAGCTTTCTTT
NA,NA,TRBV1,TRBJ2-1,CTSSQDTGANEQFF,TGCACCAGCAGCCAAGATACGGGGGCTAATGAGCAGTTCTTC
NA,once,TRBV5-5,TRBJ1-2,CASSQEAGRYGYTF,TGTGCCAGCAGCCAAGAGGCAGGGCGCTATGGCTACACCTTC
TRBD1,NA,TRBV27,TRBJ1-2,CASSLQYGTDFNYGYTF,TGTGCCAGCAGTCTACAATACGGGACAGATTTTAACTATGGCTACACCTTC
NA,NA,TRBV7-2,TRBJ1-5,CASSPQRNQPQHF,TGTGCCAGCAGCCCTCAAAGAAATCAGCCCCAGCATTTT
TRBD1,NA,TRBV5-1,TRBJ1-3,CASSWTGGRSGNTIYF,TGCGCCAGCAGCTGGACAGGGGGACGGTCTGGAAACACCATATATTTT
TRBD2,NA,TRBV11-3,TRBJ2-2,CASSGGYTGELFF,TGTGCCAGTAGCGGGGGGTACACCGGGGAGCTGTTTTTT
TRBD2,many,TRBV4-2,TRBJ2-3,CASSQGAAGGHTDTQYF,TGTGCCAGCAGCCAAGGAGCGGCGGGAGGTCACACAGATACGCAGTATTTT
NA,NA,TRBV7-2,TRBJ2-2,CASSKPRTNTGELFF,TGTGCCAGCTCCAAACCCCGTACGAACACCGGGGAGCTGTTTTTT
NA,once,TRBV27,TRBJ2-6,CASSLAGFGAGANVLTF,TGTGCCAGCAGCCTGGCCGGTTTTGGTGCTGGGGCCAACGTCCTGACTTTC
TRBD1,NA,TRBV5-1,TRBJ1-1,CASSFRGLNTEAFF,TGCGCCAGCAGCTTCAGGGGGCTGAACACTGAAGCTTTCTTT
NA,NA,TRBV7-2,TRBJ1-5,CASSLVGGSNQPQHF,TGTGCCAGCAGCTTAGTGGGAGGGTCAAATCAGCCCCAGCATTTT
NA,few,TRBV7-9,TRBJ1-1,CASSLGLEGTEAFF,TGTGCCAGCAGCTTAGGCCTGGAGGGCACTGAAGCTTTCTTT
TRBD1,NA,TRBV5-1,TRBJ2-1,CASSAWDRGSYNEQFF,TGCGCCAGCAGCGCGTGGGACAGGGGTTCCTACAATGAGCAGTTCTTC
TRBD2,NA,TRBV19,TRBJ2-1,CASSTPGLAGGHNEQFF,TGTGCCAGTAGTACTCCGGGACTAGCGGGGGGACACAATGAGCAGTTCTTC
TRBD1,NA,TRBV30,TRBJ2-3,CAWSVRRDRGTDTQYF,TGTGCCTGGAGTGTACGCCGGGACAGGGGCACAGATACGCAGTATTTT
TRBD2,few,TRBV7-9,TRBJ2-1,CASSSELAGHYNEQFF,TGTGCCAGCAGCTCCGAACTAGCGGGGCACTACAATGAGCAGTTCTTC
NA,NA,TRBV12-5,TRBJ2-2,CASGLVGWDAGELFF,TGTGCTAGTGGTTTGGTAGGATGGGACGCCGGGGAGCTGTTTTTT
NA,few,TRBV29-1,TRBJ1-2,CSVAPTGGKSYTF,TGCAGCGTTGCCCCTACGGGGGGTAAGAGCTACACCTTC
NA,few,TRBV6-6,TRBJ2-7,CASNRQANLYEQYF,TGTGCCAGCAATCGACAGGCAAACCTCTACGAGCAGTACTTC